Listed below are T cell receptor beta chains from one sample, sequenced in a study of regulatory T cells in long-lasting Graves disease. MiXCR was run by TCRdb on the multiplex PCR reads, yielding one entry per CDR3 protein. Of almost 450,000 distinct CDR3 sequences listed, roughly 15% are singletons. The same sample was also studied in work on T cells in Graves' hyperthyroidism and ophthalmopathy.

The specimen was peripheral blood mononuclear cells (PBMCs), collected at new diagnosis, from a patient treated with antithyroid drugs. The origin of the receptors is a woman between 25 and 40 years old with Graves disease. The CDR3 runs from the conserved cysteine through the conserved F or W.

j_gene | v_gene | CDR3aa
TRBJ2-2 | TRBV11-2 | CASSPPRLVKTGELFF
TRBJ2-7 | TRBV13 | CASSLAEAQRVSYEQYF
TRBJ2-7 | TRBV2 | CASSRGSSYEQYF
TRBJ1-1 | TRBV18 | CASSLDRDREAFF
TRBJ2-1 | TRBV24-1 | CATSAYPPDRDNEQFF
TRBJ2-3 | TRBV6-2/TRBV6-3 | CASSYFTGDGSSDTQYF
TRBJ2-5 | TRBV5-1 | CASSLGQYYQETQYF
TRBJ1-5 | TRBV27 | CASSRTENQPQHF
TRBJ2-1 | TRBV27 | CASSPGQVGNEQFF
TRBJ2-7 | TRBV5-1 | CASSFSGRRNEQYF
TRBJ2-5 | TRBV20-1 | CSAREGGLETQYF
TRBJ2-2 | TRBV28 | CASPDTYTGELFF
TRBJ1-5 | TRBV27 | CASSLSGIEPQHF
TRBJ2-1 | TRBV7-8 | CASSFDRGVHNEQFF
TRBJ2-1 | TRBV30 | CAWRGGGTRGGSSYNEQFF
TRBJ2-7 | TRBV28 | CASSQQGDDEQYF
TRBJ2-1 | TRBV29-1 | CSVEQGLASDEQFF
TRBJ2-7 | TRBV25-1 | CASSFLGGYEQYF
TRBJ2-1 | TRBV5-1 | CASSLPSGIRSEQFF
TRBJ2-5 | TRBV18 | CASSHQDRGVQETQYF
TRBJ1-1 | TRBV27 | CASRKATEAFF
TRBJ2-1 | TRBV3-1 | CASSQVEGAVEQFF
TRBJ1-2 | TRBV5-8 | CASSLSRGGRGNYGYTF
TRBJ2-2 | TRBV2 | CASSPLGRSRGEGAFF
TRBJ2-1 | TRBV12-3/TRBV12-4 | CASSPRRRTSGSEEQFF
TRBJ2-1 | TRBV29-1 | CSVYGDLNEQFF
TRBJ1-5 | TRBV12-5 | CASGLVGARDRDAYSNQPQHF
TRBJ2-7 | TRBV20-1 | CSARSQRDRISIWF
TRBJ2-7 | TRBV7-2 | CASSLIVGVRTYEQYF
TRBJ2-7 | TRBV11-2 | CASSLEPAITYEQYF
TRBJ1-2 | TRBV12-3/TRBV12-4 | CASRVRGHYGYTF
TRBJ2-1 | TRBV28 | CASSLVRGPYNEQFF
TRBJ2-7 | TRBV20-1 | CSASLAGRPYEQYF